Presented here are 26 T cell receptor beta chains from one specimen sequenced in a study of CD8 T cells in Susac syndrome. Random hexamers were used to reverse transcribe an amount of roughly 0.5 to 1 ug RNA. TCRdb re-called the immunoSEQ multiplex PCR reads through MiXCR, storing one row per CDR3 protein. The sample includes over 95,000 distinct CDR3 sequences, 92% seen only once; the top ten take 0.11% to 0.15%. Material for sequencing was CD4+ T cells from PBMCs. The receptor source for this set is a human donor in good health.

V gene TRBV7-9 combines with J gene TRBJ2-7, with D perhaps TRBD1 (6 bases). Germline V gene lookup returns CDR1 SEHNR and CDR2 FQNEAQ (reference sequence). Trimming removed 1 base from V and 5 bases from J, with 12 bases in between. The CDR3 sequence is 14 residues long. The CDR3 region is CASSLGSSGDEQYF. The CDR3 bases are TGTGCCAGCAGCTTAGGTTCCTCAGGGGACGAGCAGTACTTC. Looking up the rest from reference TRBV7-9 and TRBJ2-7 gives the full variable domain: DTGVSQNPRHKITKRGQNVTFRCDPISEHNRLYWYRQTLGQGPEFLTYFQNEAQLEKSRLLSDRFSAERPKGSFSTLEIQRTEQGDSAMYLCASSLGSSGDEQYFGPGTRLTVT.

V is TRBV7-9 and J is TRBJ1-3; D not certain. V was clipped by 1 base and J by 0 bases, with 13 bases between them. This CDR3 has 17 residues. CDR1 and CDR2 from the germline V gene are SEHNR and FQNEAQ (reference sequence). CDR3: CASSLGGGTRSGNTIYF. In DNA form, the CDR3 reads TGTGCCAGCAGCTTAGGTGGCGGCACTCGCTCTGGAAACACCATATATTTT.

The chain is built from TRBV20-1 and TRBJ2-1; D is ambiguous. The length of the CDR3 is 12 residues. V was shortened by 3 bases and J by 1 base, with 4 bases between the two germline ends. Germline V lookup: CDR1 DFQATT, CDR2 SNEGSKA (reference sequence). The CDR3: CSASASYNEQFF. For the CDR3, the DNA is TGCAGTGCTAGCGCGTCCTACAATGAGCAGTTCTTC.

The chain is built from TRBV2 and TRBJ2-5, with D perhaps being TRBD1 or TRBD2 (7 bases each). CDR3 length: 13 amino acids. V was cut by 6 bases and J by 7 bases, with 15 bases left in between. The V gene's germline CDR1 is SNHLY and CDR2 FYNNEI. The CDR3 sequence: CASRADREGTQYF. CDR3 DNA sequence: TGTGCCAGCAGGGCCGACAGGGAGGGGACCCAGTACTTC.

The chain employs TRBV6-5 and TRBJ1-4, with 9 bases aligning to TRBD1. The V gene end was trimmed by 6 bases and the J gene end by 4 bases; junction bases not matched to a gene: 6. The CDR3 length is 15 residues. Per the germline V gene, CDR1 is MNHEY and CDR2 is SVGAGI. As DNA, the CDR3 is TGTGCCAGCAGCTCGACAGGGGGAAGTAATGAAAAACTGTTTTTT. It codes for CASSSTGGSNEKLFF.

This sequence joins TRBV19 and TRBJ2-2, with a possible D match to TRBD1 (7 bases). Germline assignment: CDR1 LNHDA and CDR2 SQIVND (reference sequence). Trimming pared 4 bases from V and 4 bases from J, leaving 13 bases between. The CDR3 runs 15 residues. The CDR3 DNA reads as TGTGCCAGTAGTAGCCGCGGGACAGCCACCGGGGAGCTGTTTTTT. The encoded protein is CASSSRGTATGELFF.

CDR3 loop: CASSFRREKLFF. In DNA form, the CDR3 reads TGTGCCAGCAGCTTCCGGCGGGAGAAACTGTTTTTT. The chain uses TRBV13 and TRBJ1-4, with D unclear. This CDR3 has 12 amino acids. The germline V and J ends were trimmed by 3 bases and 11 bases, with 10 bases remaining between them. The germline V gene encodes CDR1 PRHDT and CDR2 FYEKMQ (reference sequence).

The rearrangement joins TRBV23-1 to TRBJ2-2; 9 positions match TRBD1. TRBV23-1 is an open reading frame whose function is uncertain. The junction had 15 bases not matched to a gene; V was cut back by 3 bases and J by 4 bases. The CDR3 is 19 residues long. CDR3 nucleotides: TGCGCCAGCAGTCAGGGTTGGCACGGGACAGGGTCGGGCACCGGGGAGCTGTTTTTT. Its translation: CASSQGWHGTGSGTGELFF.

The CDR3 protein is CASIPSSSYNEQFF. The CDR3 nucleotides read TGTGCCAGCATACCCTCAAGCTCCTACAATGAGCAGTTCTTC. This chain uses TRBV7-2 with TRBJ2-1; D gene ambiguous. Germline V gene data show CDR1 as SGHTA and CDR2 as FQGNSA. The CDR3 consists of 14 residues. The V end lost 7 bases, the J end lost 0 bases, and 10 bases lay between the germline ends.

This chain connects TRBV6-1 to TRBJ2-7; the match to TRBD1 covers 9 bases. Losses at the gene ends were 7 bases for V and 0 bases for J; bases not matched to a gene: 10. Per germline, CDR1 MNHNS and CDR2 SASEGT. This CDR3 has 16 amino acids. The DNA of the CDR3 is TGTGCCAGCACCCGTACCGGGACAGGGAACTCCTACGAGCAGTACTTC. This sequence encodes CASTRTGTGNSYEQYF.

The rearrangement links TRBV7-2 to TRBJ2-5; 14 bases agree with TRBD2. V trimming: 0 bases; J trimming: 4 bases; junction bases outside the gene matches: 4. Germline loops: CDR1 SGHTA, CDR2 FQGNSA. The CDR3 runs 17 residues. The CDR3 region has the DNA TGTGCCAGCAGCTTAGCGGGACTAGCGGGGGCCGGAGAGACCCAGTACTTC. This sequence encodes CASSLAGLAGAGETQYF.

The gene calls are TRBV29-1 and TRBJ1-1, with TRBD1 matching over 7 bases. This CDR3 has 13 amino acids. The V segment lost 7 bases and the J segment 1 base; nucleotides outside the gene matches: 6. Germline loops: CDR1 SQVTM, CDR2 ANQGSEA. The CDR3 region has the DNA TGCAGCGCTATGGACAGGACGAACACTGAAGCTTTCTTT. This encodes CSAMDRTNTEAFF.

The chain joins TRBV4-2 to TRBJ1-1, with 9 nucleotides matching TRBD1. J gave up 3 bases and V 0 bases, and 8 bases lay outside the gene matches. The CDR3 loop spans 17 amino acids. Germline loops: CDR1 LGHNA, CDR2 YNFKEQ. The CDR3 loop is CASSQDSRTGVDTEAFF. As DNA, the CDR3 is TGTGCCAGCAGCCAAGACTCGCGGACAGGGGTGGACACTGAAGCTTTCTTT.

V gene TRBV12-3 or TRBV12-4 combines with J gene TRBJ2-5; TRBD2 matches 7 bases. The CDR3 is made up of 15 amino acids. With V trimmed by 3 bases and J by 3 bases, 7 bases remained unmatched. The CDR3 sequence: CASSLSPSGKETQYF. CDR3 DNA sequence: TGTGCCAGCAGTTTGTCCCCTAGCGGAAAAGAGACCCAGTACTTC.

The chain carries TRBV3-1 and TRBJ2-7; D possibly corresponds to TRBD2 (6 bases). V gave up 3 bases and J gave up 5 bases, with 11 bases separating them. The CDR3 runs 13 residues. Per germline, CDR1 LGHDT and CDR2 YNNKEL (reference sequence). CDR3 amino acids: CASSHGGTHEQYF. DNA of the CDR3: TGTGCCAGCAGCCACGGAGGGACCCACGAGCAGTACTTC.

V usage is TRBV27 and J usage is TRBJ1-2; no firm D call. Trimming removed 5 bases at V and 4 bases at J, with 11 bases between. Germline V gene data show CDR1 as MNHEY and CDR2 as SMNVEV (reference sequence). The CDR3 spans 13 residues. CDR3 region: CASSTSQIYGYTF. The CDR3 DNA reads TGTGCCAGCAGTACGAGCCAGATCTATGGCTACACCTTC.

This clonotype was detected only once. The V gene is TRBV19, the J gene TRBJ1-2; TRBD1 is a possible D gene (6 bases). V lost 3 bases, J lost 4 bases, and 15 bases lay in between. The CDR3 length is 15 residues. Germline assignment: CDR1 LNHDA and CDR2 SQIVND (reference sequence). CDR3 in DNA: TGTGCCAGTAGTATCCTGGGGGCGCATGCCTATGGCTACACCTTC. Protein sequence: CASSILGAHAYGYTF.

V is TRBV18 and J is TRBJ2-3; D unresolved. Germline CDR1 is KGHSH and CDR2 is LQKENI. Trimming pared 6 bases from V and 0 bases from J, leaving 13 bases between. The CDR3 extends over 15 amino acids. CDR3 sequence reads: CASSPSHSSTDTQYF. CDR3 nucleotide sequence: TGTGCCAGCTCCCCTTCACACTCTAGCACAGATACGCAGTATTTT.

The count of this clonotype is one. The chain is built from TRBV7-2 and TRBJ2-1; 9 bases line up with TRBD2. The germline CDR1 and CDR2 sequences are SGHTA and FQGNSA. V shed 7 bases, J shed 8 bases, and the junction held 6 bases outside the gene matches. The CDR3 sequence is 13 residues long. CDR3 sequence: CASNSGRLDEQFF. The CDR3 bases are TGTGCCAGCAATAGCGGGAGATTGGATGAGCAGTTCTTC.

This sequence joins TRBV7-8 and TRBJ2-3; D is possibly TRBD1 or TRBD2 (6 bases each). V was clipped by 0 bases and J by 5 bases, with 21 bases between them. This CDR3 is 18 amino acids long. CDR1 SGHVS and CDR2 FQNEAQ come from the germline V gene. As DNA, the CDR3 is TGTGCCAGCAGCTTAGCGCTCACGGGGGCAGGGGTGATAGATACGCAGTATTTT. Translation: CASSLALTGAGVIDTQYF. Together with reference TRBV7-8 and TRBJ2-3, the CDR3 gives the full variable domain: GAGVSQSPRYKVAKRGQDVALRCDPISGHVSLFWYQQALGQGPEFLTYFQNEAQLDKSGLPSDRFFAERPEGSVSTLKIQRTQQEDSAVYLCASSLALTGAGVIDTQYFGPGTRLTVL.

The J gene is TRBJ2-3, the V gene TRBV29-1; unclear D gene. V was cut by 4 bases and J by 1 base, with 6 bases left in between. Germline lookup yields CDR1 SQVTM and CDR2 ANQGSEA. The CDR3 has 12 amino acids. This CDR3 reads CSVVSGTDTQYF. Here the CDR3 DNA reads TGCAGCGTTGTTTCCGGCACAGATACGCAGTATTTT.

The chain uses TRBV12-3 or TRBV12-4 and TRBJ1-4; TRBD1 agrees at 9 bases. The CDR3 spans 15 residues. V was clipped by 0 bases and J by 7 bases; unmatched bases: 3. CDR3 protein: CASSLAGTGTEKLFF. Written as DNA, the CDR3 is TGTGCCAGCAGTTTAGCAGGGACAGGGACTGAAAAACTGTTTTTT.

This chain links TRBV5-1 with TRBJ1-1, with TRBD1 as a possible D gene (5 bases). CDR1 and CDR2 (germline): SGHRS, YFSETQ. There are 14 residues in the CDR3. V shed 4 bases and J shed 2 bases, with 12 bases lying between them. CDR3 nucleotide sequence: TGCGCCAGCAGCCGTAGTGGGGCAAACACTGAAGCTTTCTTT. Encoded protein: CASSRSGANTEAFF. The entire variable domain, with the rest obtained from reference TRBV5-1 and TRBJ1-1, is as follows: KAGVTQTPRYLIKTRGQQVTLSCSPISGHRSVSWYQQTPGQGLQFLFEYFSETQRNKGNFPGRFSGRQFSNSRSEMNVSTLELGDSALYLCASSRSGANTEAFFGQGTRLTVV.

The CDR3 sequence: CASSFNPGTGYGYTF. As DNA, the CDR3 is TGTGCCAGCAGTTTCAATCCGGGGACAGGCTATGGCTACACCTTC. The chain joins TRBV12-3 or TRBV12-4 to TRBJ1-2, with 8 positions matching TRBD1. The J segment lost 4 bases and the V segment lost 3 bases, leaving 7 bases of the junction unmatched. CDR3 length: 15 amino acids.

This clonotype has just a few counts. The chain carries TRBV7-3 and TRBJ2-5; D call uncertain. Germline-derived CDR1 and CDR2 are SGHTA and FQGTGA. The ends were cut back, 1 base at V and 5 bases at J, with 14 bases in the middle. The CDR3 is 15 residues long. CDR3 in DNA: TGTGCCAGCAGCTTAATTTCCGGGCCGCGGGAGACCCAGTACTTC. Translating gives CASSLISGPRETQYF.

V and J are TRBV7-9 and TRBJ1-1; the D gene is possibly TRBD1 (5 bases). Germline CDR1 is SEHNR and CDR2 is FQNEAQ (reference sequence). Deletions cut 8 bases from V and 3 bases from J, with 7 bases between. The CDR3 totals 11 residues. CDR3 residues: CASQGDTEAFF. The CDR3 bases are TGTGCCAGCCAGGGTGACACTGAAGCTTTCTTT.